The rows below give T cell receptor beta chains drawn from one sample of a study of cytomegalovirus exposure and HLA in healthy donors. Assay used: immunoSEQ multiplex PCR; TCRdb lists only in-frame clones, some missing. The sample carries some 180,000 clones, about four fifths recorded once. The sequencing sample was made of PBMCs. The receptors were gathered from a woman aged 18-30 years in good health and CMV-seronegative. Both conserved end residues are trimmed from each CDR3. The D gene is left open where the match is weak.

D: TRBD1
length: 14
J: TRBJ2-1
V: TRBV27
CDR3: ASSLSTGGTYNEQF

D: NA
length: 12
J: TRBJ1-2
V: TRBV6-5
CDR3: AIQESRQVYGYT

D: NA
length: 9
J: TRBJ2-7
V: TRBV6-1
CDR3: ASSEGPEQY

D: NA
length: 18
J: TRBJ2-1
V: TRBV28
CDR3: ASSPLNGRSYNRILNEQF

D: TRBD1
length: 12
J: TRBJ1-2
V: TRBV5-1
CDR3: ASSSDRGFYGYT

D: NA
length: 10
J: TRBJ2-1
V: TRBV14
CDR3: ATGELYNEQF

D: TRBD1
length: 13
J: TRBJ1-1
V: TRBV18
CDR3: ASSPGRDRANEAF

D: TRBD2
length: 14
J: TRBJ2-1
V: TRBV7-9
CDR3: ASSLPGLDPVREQF

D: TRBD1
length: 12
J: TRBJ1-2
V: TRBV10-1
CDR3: ASSPGTEEYGYT

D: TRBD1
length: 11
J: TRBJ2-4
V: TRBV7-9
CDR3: ASSWQGENIQY

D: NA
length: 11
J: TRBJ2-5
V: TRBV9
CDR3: ASSVWQGETQY

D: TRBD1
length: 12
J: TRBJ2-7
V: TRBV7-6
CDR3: ASRAGTGRNEQY

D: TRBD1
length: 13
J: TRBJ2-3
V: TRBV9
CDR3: ATVVRDRGEDTQY

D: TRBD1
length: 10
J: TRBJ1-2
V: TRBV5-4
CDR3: ASSPPDRGYT

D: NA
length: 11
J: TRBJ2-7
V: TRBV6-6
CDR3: ATSSGRVVEQY

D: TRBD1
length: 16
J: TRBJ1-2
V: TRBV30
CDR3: AWSDYRGRLGSNYGYT

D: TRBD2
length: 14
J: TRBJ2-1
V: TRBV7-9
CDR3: ASSRPGTSGRYEQF

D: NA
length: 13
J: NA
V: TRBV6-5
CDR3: ASSYSGSGSYEQY

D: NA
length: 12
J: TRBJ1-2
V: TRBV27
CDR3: ASSLIGGAVGYT

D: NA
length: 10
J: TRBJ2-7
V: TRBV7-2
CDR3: ASGPGLLGQY

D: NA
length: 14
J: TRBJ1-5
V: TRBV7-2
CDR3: ASSLRPTSMNQPQH

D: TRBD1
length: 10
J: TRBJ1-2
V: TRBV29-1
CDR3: SAGGQGDGYT

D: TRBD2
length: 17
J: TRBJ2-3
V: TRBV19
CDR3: ASSDDVAGGPVSADTQY

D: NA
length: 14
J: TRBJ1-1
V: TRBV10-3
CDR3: AISERQGIMNTEAF

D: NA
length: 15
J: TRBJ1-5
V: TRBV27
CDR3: ASSQTGAQYSNQPQH

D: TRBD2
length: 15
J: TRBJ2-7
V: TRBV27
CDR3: ASRPSAGGRAYYEQY

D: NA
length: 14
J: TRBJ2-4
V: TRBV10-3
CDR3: AISESGGSSKNIQY

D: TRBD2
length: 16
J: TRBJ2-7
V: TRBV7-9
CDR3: SSSPGTSGNGGSYEQY

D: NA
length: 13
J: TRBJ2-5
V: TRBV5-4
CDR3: ASKSGGHTQETQY

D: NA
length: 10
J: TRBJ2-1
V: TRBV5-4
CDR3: ASSLPARGQF

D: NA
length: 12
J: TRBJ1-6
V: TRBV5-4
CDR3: ASSSDRYNSPLH

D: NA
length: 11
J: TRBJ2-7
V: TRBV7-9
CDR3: ASNKLVSYEQY

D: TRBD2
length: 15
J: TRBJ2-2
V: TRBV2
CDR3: ASSGGLATTNTGELF

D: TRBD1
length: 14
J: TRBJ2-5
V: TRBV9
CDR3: ASSAPSGTGEETQY

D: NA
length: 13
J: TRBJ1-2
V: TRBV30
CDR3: AFIPYALANYGYT

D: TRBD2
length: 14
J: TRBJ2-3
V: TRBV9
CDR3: ASSVGEREMVYTQY

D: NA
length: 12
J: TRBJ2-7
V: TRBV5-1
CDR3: ASRDEGGLHEQY

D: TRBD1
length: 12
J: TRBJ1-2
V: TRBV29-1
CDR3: SVPRTGPSRGYT

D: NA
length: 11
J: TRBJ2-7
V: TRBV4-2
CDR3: ASSPTGLYEQY

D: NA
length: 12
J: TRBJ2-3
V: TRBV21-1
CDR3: ASSRRQGFNTQY

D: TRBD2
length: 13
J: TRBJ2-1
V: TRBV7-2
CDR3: ASSLYGTTGGEQF